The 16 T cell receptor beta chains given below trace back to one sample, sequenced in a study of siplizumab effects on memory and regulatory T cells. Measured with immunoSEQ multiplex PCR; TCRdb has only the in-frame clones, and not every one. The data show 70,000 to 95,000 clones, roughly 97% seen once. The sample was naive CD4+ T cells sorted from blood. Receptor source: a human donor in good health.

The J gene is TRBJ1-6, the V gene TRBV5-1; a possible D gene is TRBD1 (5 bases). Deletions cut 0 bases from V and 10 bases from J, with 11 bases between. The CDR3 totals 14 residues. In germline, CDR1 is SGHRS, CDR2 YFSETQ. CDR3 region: CASSLVGVGSPLHF. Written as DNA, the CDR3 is TGCGCCAGCAGCTTGGTAGGGGTTGGGTCACCCCTCCACTTT.

CDR3 in DNA: TGTGCCAGTAGTATATTGGGTGGGGCCAAAAACATTCAGTACTTC. This gives the protein CASSILGGAKNIQYF. This chain uses TRBV19 with TRBJ2-4; no reliable D call. This CDR3 spans 15 amino acids. The germline V gene encodes CDR1 LNHDA and CDR2 SQIVND (reference sequence). V lost 2 bases to trimming and J lost 1 base, with 9 bases between them.

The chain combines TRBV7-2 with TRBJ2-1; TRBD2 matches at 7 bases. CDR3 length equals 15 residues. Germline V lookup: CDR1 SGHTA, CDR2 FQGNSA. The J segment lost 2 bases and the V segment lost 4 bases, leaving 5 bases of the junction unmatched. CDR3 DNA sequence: TGTGCCAGCAGCTACGGACTAGTACCCTACAATGAGCAGTTCTTC. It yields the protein CASSYGLVPYNEQFF.

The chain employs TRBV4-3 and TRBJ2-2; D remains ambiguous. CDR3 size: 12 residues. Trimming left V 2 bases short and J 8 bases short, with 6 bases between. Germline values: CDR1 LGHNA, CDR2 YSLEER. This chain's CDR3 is CASSQTGGELFF. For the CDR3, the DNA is TGCGCCAGCAGCCAAACCGGAGGGGAGCTGTTTTTT.

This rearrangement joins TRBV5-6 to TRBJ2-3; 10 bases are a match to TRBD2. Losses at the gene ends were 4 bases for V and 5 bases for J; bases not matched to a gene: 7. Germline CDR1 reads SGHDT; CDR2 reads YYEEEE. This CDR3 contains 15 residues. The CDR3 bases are TGTGCCAGCAGCCCGGGACTAGCGAGGAAAGATACGCAGTATTTT. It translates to CASSPGLARKDTQYF.

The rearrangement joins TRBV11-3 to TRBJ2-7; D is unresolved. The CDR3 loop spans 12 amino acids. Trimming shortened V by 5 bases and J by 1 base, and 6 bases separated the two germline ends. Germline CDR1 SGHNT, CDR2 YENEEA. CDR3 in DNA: TGTGCCAGCAGCCACGAATCCTACGAGCAGTACTTC. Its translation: CASSHESYEQYF. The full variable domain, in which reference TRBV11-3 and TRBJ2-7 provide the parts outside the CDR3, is EAGVVQSPRYKIIEKKQPVAFWCNPISGHNTLYWYLQNLGQGPELLIRYENEEAVDDSQLPKDRFSAERLKGVDSTLKIQPAELGDSAVYLCASSHESYEQYFGPGTRLTVT.

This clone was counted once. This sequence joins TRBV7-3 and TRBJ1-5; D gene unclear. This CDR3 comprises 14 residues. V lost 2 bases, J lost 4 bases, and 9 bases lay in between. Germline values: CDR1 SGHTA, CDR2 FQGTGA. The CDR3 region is CASSLLGGNQPQHF. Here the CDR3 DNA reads TGTGCCAGCAGCTTACTGGGTGGGAATCAGCCCCAGCATTTT.

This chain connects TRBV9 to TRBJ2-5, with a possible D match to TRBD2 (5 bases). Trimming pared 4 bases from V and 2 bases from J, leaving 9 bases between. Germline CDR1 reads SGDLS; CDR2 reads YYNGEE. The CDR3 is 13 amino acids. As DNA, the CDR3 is TGTGCCAGCAGCAGGACTGTTCAAGAGACCCAGTACTTC. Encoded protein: CASSRTVQETQYF.

The chain's CDR3 is CASSGDRGGYGYTF. The CDR3 DNA reads as TGTGCCAGCAGCGGCGACAGGGGTGGCTATGGCTACACCTTC. This sequence joins TRBV9 and TRBJ1-2; 8 positions match TRBD1. Trimming at V came to 3 bases and at J to 4 bases, leaving 5 bases not matched to a gene. This CDR3 contains 14 residues. Germline CDR1 is SGDLS and CDR2 is YYNGEE.

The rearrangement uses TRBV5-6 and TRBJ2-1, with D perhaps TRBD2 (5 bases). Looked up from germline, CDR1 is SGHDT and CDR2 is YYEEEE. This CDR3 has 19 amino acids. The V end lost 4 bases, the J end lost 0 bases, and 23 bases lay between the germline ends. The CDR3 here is CASSPGDPVSASSYNEQFF. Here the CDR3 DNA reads TGTGCCAGCAGCCCCGGGGATCCAGTGTCGGCCAGCTCCTACAATGAGCAGTTCTTC.

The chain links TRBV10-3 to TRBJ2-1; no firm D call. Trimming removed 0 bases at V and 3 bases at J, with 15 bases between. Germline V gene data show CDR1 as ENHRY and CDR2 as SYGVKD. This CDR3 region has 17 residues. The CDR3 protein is CAISESRGVSNYNEQFF. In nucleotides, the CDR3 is TGTGCCATCAGTGAGTCGCGTGGGGTCAGCAACTACAATGAGCAGTTCTTC.

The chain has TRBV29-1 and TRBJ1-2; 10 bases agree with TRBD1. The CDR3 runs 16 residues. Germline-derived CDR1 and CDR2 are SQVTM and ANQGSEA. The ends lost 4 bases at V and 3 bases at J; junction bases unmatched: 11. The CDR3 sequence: CSVGVDGQGGDYGYTF. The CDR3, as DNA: TGCAGCGTTGGAGTTGATGGACAGGGGGGCGACTATGGCTACACCTTC.

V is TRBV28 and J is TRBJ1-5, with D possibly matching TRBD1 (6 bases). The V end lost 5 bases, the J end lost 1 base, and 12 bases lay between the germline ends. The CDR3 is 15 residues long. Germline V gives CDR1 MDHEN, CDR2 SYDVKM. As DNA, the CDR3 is TGTGCCAGCAGTAAAACAGGGACAAGCAATCAGCCCCAGCATTTT. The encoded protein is CASSKTGTSNQPQHF.

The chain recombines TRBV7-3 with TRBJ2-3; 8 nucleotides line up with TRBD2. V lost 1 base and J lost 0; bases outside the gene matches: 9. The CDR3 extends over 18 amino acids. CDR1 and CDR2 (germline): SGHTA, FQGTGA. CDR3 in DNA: TGTGCCAGCAGCTTAAAAGGTCCCAGCGGGGGTAGCACAGATACGCAGTATTTT. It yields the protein CASSLKGPSGGSTDTQYF.

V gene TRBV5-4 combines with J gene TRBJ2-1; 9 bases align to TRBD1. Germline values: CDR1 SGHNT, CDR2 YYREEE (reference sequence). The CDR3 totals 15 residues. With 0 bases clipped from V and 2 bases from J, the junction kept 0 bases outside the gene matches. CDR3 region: CASSLGQGAYNEQFF. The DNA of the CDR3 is TGTGCCAGCAGCTTGGGACAGGGGGCCTACAATGAGCAGTTCTTC.

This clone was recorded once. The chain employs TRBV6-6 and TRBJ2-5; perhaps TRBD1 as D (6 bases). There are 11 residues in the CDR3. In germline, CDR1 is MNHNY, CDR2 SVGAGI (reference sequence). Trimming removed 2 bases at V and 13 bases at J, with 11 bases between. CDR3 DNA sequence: TGTGCCAGCAGTTACGGGGACATCAGGTACTTC. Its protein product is CASSYGDIRYF.